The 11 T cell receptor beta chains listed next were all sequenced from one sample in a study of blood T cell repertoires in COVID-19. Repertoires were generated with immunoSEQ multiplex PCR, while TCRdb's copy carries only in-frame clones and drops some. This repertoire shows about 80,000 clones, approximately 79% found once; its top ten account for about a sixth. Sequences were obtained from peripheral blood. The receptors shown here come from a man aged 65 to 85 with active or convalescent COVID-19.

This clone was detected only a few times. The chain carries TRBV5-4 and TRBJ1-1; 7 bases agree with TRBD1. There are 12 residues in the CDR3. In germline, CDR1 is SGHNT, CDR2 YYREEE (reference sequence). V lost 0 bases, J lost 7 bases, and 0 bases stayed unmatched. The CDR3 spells CASSLDRGEAFF. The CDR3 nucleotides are TGTGCCAGCAGCTTGGACAGGGGTGAAGCTTTCTTT. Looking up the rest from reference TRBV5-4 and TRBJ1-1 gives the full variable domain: ETGVTQSPTHLIKTRGQQVTLRCSSQSGHNTVSWYQQALGQGPQFIFQYYREEENGRGNFPPRFSGLQFPNYSSELNVNALELDDSALYLCASSLDRGEAFFGQGTRLTVV.

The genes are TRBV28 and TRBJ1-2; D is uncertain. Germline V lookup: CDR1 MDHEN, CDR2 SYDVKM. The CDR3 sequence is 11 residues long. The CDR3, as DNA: TGTGCTGCAGCGGATAACTATGGCTACACCTTC. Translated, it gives CAAADNYGYTF.

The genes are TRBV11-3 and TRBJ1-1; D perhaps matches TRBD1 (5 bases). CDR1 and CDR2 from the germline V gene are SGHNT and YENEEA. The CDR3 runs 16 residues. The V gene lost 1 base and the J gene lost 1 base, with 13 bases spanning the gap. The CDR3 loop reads CASSLGLGQGNTEAFF. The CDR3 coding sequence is TGTGCCAGCAGCTTAGGGTTGGGGCAGGGGAACACTGAAGCTTTCTTT.

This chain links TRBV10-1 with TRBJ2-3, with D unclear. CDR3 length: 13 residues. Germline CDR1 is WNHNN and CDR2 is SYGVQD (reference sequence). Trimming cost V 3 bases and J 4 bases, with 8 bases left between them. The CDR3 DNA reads TGCGCCAGCAGTGACGCGGTTGCAGATACGCAGTATTTT. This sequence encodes CASSDAVADTQYF.

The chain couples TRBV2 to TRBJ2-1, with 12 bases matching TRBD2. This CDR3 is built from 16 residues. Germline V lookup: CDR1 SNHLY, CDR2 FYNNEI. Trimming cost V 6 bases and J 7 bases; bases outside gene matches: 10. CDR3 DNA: TGTGCCAGCAGCGCCCGACTAGCGGGGGTCATGAATGAGCAGTTCTTC. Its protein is CASSARLAGVMNEQFF.

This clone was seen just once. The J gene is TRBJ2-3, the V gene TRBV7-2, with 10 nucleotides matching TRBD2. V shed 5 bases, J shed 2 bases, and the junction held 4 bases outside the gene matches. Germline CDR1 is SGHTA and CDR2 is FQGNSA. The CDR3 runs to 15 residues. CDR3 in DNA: TGTGCCAGCAGCGAAACTAGCGGGGCCACAGATACGCAGTATTTT. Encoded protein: CASSETSGATDTQYF.

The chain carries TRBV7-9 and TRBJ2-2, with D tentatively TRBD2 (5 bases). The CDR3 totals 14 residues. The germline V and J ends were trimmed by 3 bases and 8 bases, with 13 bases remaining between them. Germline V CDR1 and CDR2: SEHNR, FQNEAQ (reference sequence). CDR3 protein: CASSLAMRAGELFF. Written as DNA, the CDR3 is TGTGCCAGCAGCTTGGCTATGAGGGCGGGGGAGCTGTTTTTT.

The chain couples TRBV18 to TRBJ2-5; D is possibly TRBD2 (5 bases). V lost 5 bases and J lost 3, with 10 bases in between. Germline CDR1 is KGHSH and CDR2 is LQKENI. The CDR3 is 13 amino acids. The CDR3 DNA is TGTGCCAGCTCAAACGGGGTAAAAGAGACCCAGTACTTC. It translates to CASSNGVKETQYF. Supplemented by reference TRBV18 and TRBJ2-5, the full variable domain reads NAGVMQNPRHLVRRRGQEARLRCSPMKGHSHVYWYRQLPEEGLKFMVYLQKENIIDESGMPKERFSAEFPKEGPSILRIQQVVRGDSAAYFCASSNGVKETQYFGPGTRLLVL.

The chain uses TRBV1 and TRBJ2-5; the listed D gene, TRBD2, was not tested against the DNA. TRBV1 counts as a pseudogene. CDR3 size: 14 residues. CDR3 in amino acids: CTSSQDRRVETQYF. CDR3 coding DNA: TGCACCAGCAGCCAAGATCGGAGGGTAGAGACCCAGTACTTC.

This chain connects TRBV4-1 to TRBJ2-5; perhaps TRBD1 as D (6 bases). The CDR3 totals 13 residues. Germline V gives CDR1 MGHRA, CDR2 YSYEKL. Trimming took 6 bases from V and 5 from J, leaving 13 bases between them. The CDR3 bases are TGCGCCAGCAGTCTACAGGGTGAGGAGACCCAGTACTTC. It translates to CASSLQGEETQYF.

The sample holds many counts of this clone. This CDR3 reads CASAPGVTEAFF. The CDR3, as DNA: TGTGCCAGCGCTCCCGGGGTCACTGAAGCTTTCTTT. The V and J genes are TRBV6-5 and TRBJ1-1; D not resolved. V lost 8 bases, J lost 4 bases, and 11 bases lay in between. In germline, CDR1 is MNHEY, CDR2 SVGAGI. The CDR3 consists of 12 residues.